This TCR beta chain is from a study of PD-1 blockade in classical Hodgkin lymphoma. General study points: TCR diversity rose significantly by C4D1 in CD4+ but not CD8+ cells. Any patient who commenced nivolumab under 1 year after ASCT was excluded. Partial responders and progressors had significantly lower baseline TCR diversity.

This sample's time point: cycle 4 day 1 (C4D1), after 6 weeks of nivolumab. Relapse after autologous stem cell transplantation occurred in every patient, and brentuximab vedotin exposure varied. Under best response, outcomes were complete response, partial response or progressive disease. As concerns this clone: What it binds is unknown.

Only in-frame clones appear in the TCRdb table, and some are missing; sequencing was by immunoSEQ multiplex PCR. The sample lists about 64,000 clones, more than 90% occurring once. This CDR3 has 14 residues. Looked up from germline, CDR1 is SNHLY and CDR2 is FYNNEI. V was clipped by 8 bases and J by 3 bases; unmatched bases: 10. The sequence was collected from a human donor with classical Hodgkin lymphoma. This chain connects TRBV2 to TRBJ2-7, with 7 positions matching TRBD2. The source was peripheral blood mononuclear cells (PBMCs), collected before the fourth cycle of nivolumab. CDR3 in amino acids: CASLGRGPDYEQYF. The CDR3 DNA follows: TGTGCCAGCTTGGGGAGGGGTCCCGACTACGAGCAGTACTTC. Drawing the rest from reference TRBV2 and TRBJ2-7, the complete variable domain is EPEVTQTPSHQVTQMGQEVILRCVPISNHLYFYWYRQILGQKVEFLVSFYNNEISEKSEIFDDQFSVERPDGSNFTLKIRSTKLEDSAMYFCASLGRGPDYEQYFGPGTRLTVT.